The following is a T cell receptor beta chain sequence with its context. After removal of 6 bases from V and 6 bases from J, the junction contained 3 bases not matched to a gene. The CDR3 extends over 12 amino acids. This table comes from immunoSEQ multiplex PCR, and its TCRdb copy is limited to in-frame clones, with some not included. The sample has around 380,000 clones, approximately 87% seen once; the top ten hold 1% to 1.5%. This entry belongs to a study of blood T cell repertoires in COVID-19. The wider study: PBMCs, B-cell-depleted T cells, or T cells provided the cDNA or gDNA that made up the material.

The sample consisted of PBMCs or T cells enriched from blood (not recorded which). The rearrangement links TRBV12-3 or TRBV12-4 to TRBJ2-3; TRBD1 matches 7 bases. The receptor's source is a man aged 25-45 years who had recovered from COVID-19. CDR3 DNA: TGTGCCAGCAGGGGACAGACGGATACGCAGTATTTT. Translated: CASRGQTDTQYF.